The source of this T cell receptor (beta chain) is a study of blood T cell repertoires in COVID-19. Turning to the study itself: Sites in the United States, Italy and Spain provided acute and convalescent COVID-19 samples.

There are 13 residues in the CDR3. The V gene's germline CDR1 is SGDLS and CDR2 YYNGEE. Trimming removed 3 bases at V and 3 bases at J, with 6 bases between. Enrolled through a virtual design, the participants were between 18 and 89 years of age and came from about two dozen US areas. Cohorts were based on clinical histories the participants reported. Libraries were prepared by immunoSEQ multiplex PCR; TCRdb keeps only in-frame clonotypes and omits some of them. This table holds 450,000 to 500,000 clones, approximately 86% found once. The sequence derives from a woman aged 60-70 years who had recovered from COVID-19. This chain connects TRBV9 to TRBJ2-2; D unclear. The sample was PBMCs or T cells enriched from blood (not recorded which). The CDR3 nucleotides are TGTGCCAGCAGCGCCCGGGACACCGGGGAGCTGTTTTTT. Translated, it gives CASSARDTGELFF.